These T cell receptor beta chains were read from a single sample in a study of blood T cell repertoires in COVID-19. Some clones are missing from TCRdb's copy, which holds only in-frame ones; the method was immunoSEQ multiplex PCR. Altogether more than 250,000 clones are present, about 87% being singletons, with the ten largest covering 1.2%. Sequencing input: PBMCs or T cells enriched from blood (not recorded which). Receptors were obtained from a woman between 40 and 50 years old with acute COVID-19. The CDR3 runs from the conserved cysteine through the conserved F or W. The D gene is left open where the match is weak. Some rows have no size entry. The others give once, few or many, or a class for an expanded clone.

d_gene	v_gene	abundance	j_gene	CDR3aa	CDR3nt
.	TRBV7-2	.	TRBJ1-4	CASSSQGGEEKLFF	TGTGCCAGCAGCTCCCAGGGAGGGGAAGAAAAACTGTTTTTT
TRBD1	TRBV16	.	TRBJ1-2	CASSLRQGATANYGYTF	TGTGCCAGCAGCCTAAGACAGGGGGCAACGGCTAACTATGGCTACACCTTC
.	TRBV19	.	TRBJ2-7	CASSKQGGAYEQYF	TGTGCCAGTAGTAAACAGGGGGGGGCCTACGAGCAGTACTTC
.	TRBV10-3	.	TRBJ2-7	CAISESQGLAYEQYF	TGTGCCATCAGTGAGTCCCAGGGTCTCGCCTACGAGCAGTACTTC
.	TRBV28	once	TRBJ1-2	CASSLGQLSRPNYGYTF	TGTGCCAGCAGTCTAGGACAGCTTAGCCGTCCTAACTATGGCTACACCTTC
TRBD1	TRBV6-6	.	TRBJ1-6	CASTHDRGANSPLHF	TGTGCCAGCACCCACGACAGGGGGGCTAATTCACCCCTCCACTTT
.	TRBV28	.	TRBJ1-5	CASSSPLTLNQPQHF	TGTGCCAGCAGTTCCCCTCTAACGCTCAATCAGCCCCAGCATTTT
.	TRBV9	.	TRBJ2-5	CASSPGQLQETQYF	TGTGCCAGCAGCCCGGGACAATTACAAGAGACCCAGTACTTC
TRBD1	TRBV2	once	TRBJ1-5	CASRGGYSNQPQHF	TGTGCCAGCAGAGGGGGCTATAGCAATCAGCCCCAGCATTTT
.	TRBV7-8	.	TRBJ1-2	CASSLAHTNYGYTF	TGTGCCAGCAGCTTAGCGCACACCAACTATGGCTACACCTTC
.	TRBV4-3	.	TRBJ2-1	CASSRQRLAGDNEQFF	TGCGCCAGCAGCCGGCAAAGGTTGGCAGGGGACAATGAGCAGTTCTTC
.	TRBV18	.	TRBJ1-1	CASSPPGGMGAFF	TGTGCCAGCTCACCACCGGGGGGAATGGGAGCTTTCTTT
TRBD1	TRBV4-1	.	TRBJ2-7	CASSQPVQGFGREQYF	TGCGCCAGCAGCCAACCTGTACAGGGGTTCGGGCGCGAGCAGTACTTC
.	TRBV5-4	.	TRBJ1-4	CASSLQLNEKLFF	TGTGCCAGCAGCTTGCAGTTGAACGAAAAACTGTTTTTT
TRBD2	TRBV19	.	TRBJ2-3	CASMGAGVKDTQYF	TGTGCCAGTATGGGAGCGGGAGTAAAAGATACGCAGTATTTT
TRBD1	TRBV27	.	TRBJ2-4	CASSSTGTAKNIQYF	TGTGCCAGCAGTTCGACAGGGACAGCCAAAAACATTCAGTACTTC
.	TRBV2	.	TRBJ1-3	CASSPWRDSGNTIYF	TGTGCCAGCAGCCCCTGGCGGGACTCTGGAAACACCATATATTTT
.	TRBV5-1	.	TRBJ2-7	CASSSRGAGIVYEQYF	TGCGCCAGCAGCTCCCGTGGGGCAGGGATAGTCTACGAGCAGTACTTC
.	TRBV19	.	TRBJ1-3	CASSMGTSGNTIYF	TGTGCCAGTAGTATGGGGACATCTGGAAACACCATATATTTT
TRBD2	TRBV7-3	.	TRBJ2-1	CASSRTSGRNEQFF	TGTGCCAGCAGTCGGACTAGCGGTAGGAATGAGCAGTTCTTC